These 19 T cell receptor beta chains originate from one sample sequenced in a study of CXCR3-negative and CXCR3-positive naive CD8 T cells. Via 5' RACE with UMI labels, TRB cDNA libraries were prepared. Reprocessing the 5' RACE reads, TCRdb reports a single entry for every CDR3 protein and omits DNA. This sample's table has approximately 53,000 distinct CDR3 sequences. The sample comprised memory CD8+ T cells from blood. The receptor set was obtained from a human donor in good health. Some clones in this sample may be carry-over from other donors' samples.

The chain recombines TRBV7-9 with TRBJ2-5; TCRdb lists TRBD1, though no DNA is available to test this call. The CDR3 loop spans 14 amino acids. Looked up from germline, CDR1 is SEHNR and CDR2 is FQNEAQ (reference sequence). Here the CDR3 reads CASSFRQGGETQYF. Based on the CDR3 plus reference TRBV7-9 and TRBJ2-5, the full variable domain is DTGVSQNPRHKITKRGQNVTFRCDPISEHNRLYWYRQTLGQGPEFLTYFQNEAQLEKSRLLSDRFSAERPKGSFSTLEIQRTEQGDSAMYLCASSFRQGGETQYFGPGTRLLVL.

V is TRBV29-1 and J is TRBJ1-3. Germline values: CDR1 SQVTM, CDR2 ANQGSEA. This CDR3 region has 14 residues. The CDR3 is CSVPGSSSGNTIYF.

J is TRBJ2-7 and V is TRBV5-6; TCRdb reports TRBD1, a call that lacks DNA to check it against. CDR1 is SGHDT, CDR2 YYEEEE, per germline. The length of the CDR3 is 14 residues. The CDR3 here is CASSPRGLTYEQYF.

CDR3 region: CSANLGGYEQYF. This sequence joins TRBV29-1 and TRBJ2-7; TCRdb selects TRBD1, and the lack of DNA leaves this call unchecked. Per the germline V gene, CDR1 is SQVTM and CDR2 is ANQGSEA. The CDR3 totals 12 residues.

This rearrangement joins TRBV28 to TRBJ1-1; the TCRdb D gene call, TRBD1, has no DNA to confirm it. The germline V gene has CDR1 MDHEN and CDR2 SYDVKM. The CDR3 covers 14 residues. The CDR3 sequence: CASSPGTANTEAFF. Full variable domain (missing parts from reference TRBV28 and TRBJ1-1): DVKVTQSSRYLVKRTGEKVFLECVQDMDHENMFWYRQDPGLGLRLIYFSYDVKMKEKGDIPEGYSVSREKKERFSLILESASTNQTSMYLCASSPGTANTEAFFGQGTRLTVV.

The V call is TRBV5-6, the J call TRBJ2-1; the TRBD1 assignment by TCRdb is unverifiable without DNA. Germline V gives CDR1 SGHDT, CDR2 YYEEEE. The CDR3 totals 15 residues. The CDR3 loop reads CASAPGTGAYNEQFF.

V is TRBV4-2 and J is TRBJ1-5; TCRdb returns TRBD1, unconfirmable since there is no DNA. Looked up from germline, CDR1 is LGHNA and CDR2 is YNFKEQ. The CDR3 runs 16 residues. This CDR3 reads CASSQEDRDVNQPQHF.

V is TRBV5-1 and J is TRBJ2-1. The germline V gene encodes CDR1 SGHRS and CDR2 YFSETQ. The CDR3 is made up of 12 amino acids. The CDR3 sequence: CASSLVDNEQFF.

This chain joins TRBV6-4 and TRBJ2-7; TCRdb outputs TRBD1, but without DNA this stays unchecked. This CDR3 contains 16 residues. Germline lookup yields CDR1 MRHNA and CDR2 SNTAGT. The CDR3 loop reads CASSDSGGAPTYEQYF.

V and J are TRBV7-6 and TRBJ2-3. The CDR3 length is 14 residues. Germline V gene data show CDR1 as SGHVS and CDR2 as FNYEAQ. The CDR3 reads CASSLEVNPDTQYF.

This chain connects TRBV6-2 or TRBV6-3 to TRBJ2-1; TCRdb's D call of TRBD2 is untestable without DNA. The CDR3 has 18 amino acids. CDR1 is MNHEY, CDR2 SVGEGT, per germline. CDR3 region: CASSYPASGGSSYNEQFF.

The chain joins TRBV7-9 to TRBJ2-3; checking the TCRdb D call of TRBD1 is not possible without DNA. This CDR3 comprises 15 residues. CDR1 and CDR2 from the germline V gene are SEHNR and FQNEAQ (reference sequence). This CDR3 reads CASSTGTAGTDTQYF.

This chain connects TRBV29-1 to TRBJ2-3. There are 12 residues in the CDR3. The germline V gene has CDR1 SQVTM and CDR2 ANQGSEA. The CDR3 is CSVWGSTDTQYF.

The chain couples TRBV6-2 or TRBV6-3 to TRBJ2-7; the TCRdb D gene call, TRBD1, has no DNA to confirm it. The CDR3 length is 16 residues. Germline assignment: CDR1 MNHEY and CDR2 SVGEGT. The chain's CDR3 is CASSYSTSGGSYEQYF.

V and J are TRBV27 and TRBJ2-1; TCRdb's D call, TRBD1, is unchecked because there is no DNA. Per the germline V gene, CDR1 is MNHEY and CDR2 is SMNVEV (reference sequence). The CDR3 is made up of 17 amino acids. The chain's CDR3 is CASIPLDGPLTLNEQFF.

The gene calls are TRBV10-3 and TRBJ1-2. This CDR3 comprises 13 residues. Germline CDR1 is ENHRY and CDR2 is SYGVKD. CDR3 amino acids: CAISESGSDGYTF.

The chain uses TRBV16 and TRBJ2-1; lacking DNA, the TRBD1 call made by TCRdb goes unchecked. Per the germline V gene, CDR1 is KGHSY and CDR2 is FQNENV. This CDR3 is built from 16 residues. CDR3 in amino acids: CASSQSRTAPYNEQFF.

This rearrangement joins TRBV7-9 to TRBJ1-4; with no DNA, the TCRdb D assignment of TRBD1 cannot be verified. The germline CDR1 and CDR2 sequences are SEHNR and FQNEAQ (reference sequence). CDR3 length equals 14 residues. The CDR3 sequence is CASSLGIQGGKLFF.

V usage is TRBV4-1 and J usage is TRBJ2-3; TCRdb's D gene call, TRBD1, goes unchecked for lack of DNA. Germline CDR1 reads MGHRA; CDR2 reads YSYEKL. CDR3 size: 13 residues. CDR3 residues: CASTSGVTDTQYF.